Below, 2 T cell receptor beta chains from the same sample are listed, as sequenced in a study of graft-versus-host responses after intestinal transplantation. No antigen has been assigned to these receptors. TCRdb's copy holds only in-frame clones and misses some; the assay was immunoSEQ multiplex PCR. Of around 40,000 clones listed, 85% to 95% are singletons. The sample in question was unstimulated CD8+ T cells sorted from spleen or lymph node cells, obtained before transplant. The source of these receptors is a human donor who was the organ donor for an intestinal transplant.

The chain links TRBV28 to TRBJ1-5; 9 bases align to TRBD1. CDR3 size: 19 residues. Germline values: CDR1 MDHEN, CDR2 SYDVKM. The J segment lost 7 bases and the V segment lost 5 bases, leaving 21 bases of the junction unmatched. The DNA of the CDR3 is TGTGCCAGCAGTCTTCCGTTTTTGTGGGGACAGGGTACGGAACAGCCCCAGCATTTT. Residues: CASSLPFLWGQGTEQPQHF.

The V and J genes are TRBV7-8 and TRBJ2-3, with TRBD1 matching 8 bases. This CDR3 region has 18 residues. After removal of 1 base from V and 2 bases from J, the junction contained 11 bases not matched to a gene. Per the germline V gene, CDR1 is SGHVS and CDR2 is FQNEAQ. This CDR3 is CASSLVPPGQGATDTQYF. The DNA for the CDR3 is TGTGCCAGCAGCTTAGTACCCCCAGGACAGGGAGCCACAGATACGCAGTATTTT.